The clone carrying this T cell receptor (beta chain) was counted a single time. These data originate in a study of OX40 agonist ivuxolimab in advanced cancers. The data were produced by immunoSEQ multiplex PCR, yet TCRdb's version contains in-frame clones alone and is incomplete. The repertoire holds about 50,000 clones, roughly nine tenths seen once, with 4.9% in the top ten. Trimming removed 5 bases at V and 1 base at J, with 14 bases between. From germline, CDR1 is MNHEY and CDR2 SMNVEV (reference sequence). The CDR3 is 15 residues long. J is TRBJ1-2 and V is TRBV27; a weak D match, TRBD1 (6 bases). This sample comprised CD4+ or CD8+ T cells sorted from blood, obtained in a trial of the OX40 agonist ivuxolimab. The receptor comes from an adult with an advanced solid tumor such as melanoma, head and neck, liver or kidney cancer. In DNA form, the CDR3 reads TGTGCCAGCAGTGGCGCACGGGACAATAACTATGGCTACACCTTC. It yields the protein CASSGARDNNYGYTF.